Reported below is one T cell receptor (beta chain). The antigen it recognizes is unknown. It has no much larger one-base neighbor in the sample; base qualities were not kept. The CDR3 regions of human TCRbeta chains were analyzed by immunosequencing. On the authors' methods: TCRs in the repertoires were compared against a reference library of SARS-CoV-2-specific TCRs that had been generated with the MIRA antigen-specificity platform. Breadth was defined as the fraction of unique TCRs that were SARS-CoV-2-associated, and depth was defined as the fraction of total T cells that were SARS-CoV-2-associated. Using the MIRA data, each spike-specific TCR was mapped to the spike region that the TCR reacts to and placed in a CD4 or CD8 class. Log10-transformed breadth and depth values were compared by one-way ANOVA with Sidak's multiple comparisons tests. This immuneACCESS table, as held by TCRdb, lists in-frame sequences with V and J called but not all clones. Of the missing ones, under half trace to an unresolved V gene in checked studies; the others have no known cause. The V and J calls and clone size are taken from that table; D and trimming were inferred from the DNA. In this sample the table shows about 200,000 clones, under 95% of which occur a single time. The ten largest clones add up to approximately 1% of the sample.

This entry comes from a study of T cell responses to AZD1222 COVID-19 vaccine (dated by TCRdb to the early 2020s). Regarding the study in general: A total of 233 trial participants underwent TCR sequencing, of whom around 210 had received two doses of AZD1222 and roughly 26 had received two doses of the MenACWY control vaccine. Trial participants were enrolled by age into subgroups of 18-55, 56-69 and 70-plus years, and roughly 150, 30 and 60 TCR-sequenced participants, respectively, were included in these subgroups. General findings and caveats noted by the study authors: In the small 56-69-year group, the increase in depth fell short of significance, most likely because of low power. Because no samples from the day 14 peak response were available, repertoires could be characterized only after the peak T cell response. The vaccine-associated CD4 TCRs covered the entire spike protein, and the dominant responses fell in regions 160-218 and 743-854. Participants were mostly white British and included more females than males, and it was suggested by the authors that clonal diversity may have been underestimated. Reportedly, close to half of the unique spike-specific TCRs recognized epitopes lying outside the regions that are mutated in the B.1.351 and B.1.1.7 variants. After two AZD1222 doses, spike-specific TCR breadth and depth were significantly higher than at day 0 and than in MenACWY recipients. Only 5 to 7 AZD1222 recipients were SARS-CoV-2 seropositive at baseline, limiting conclusions about previously exposed vaccinees.

The germline V gene specifies SGHDT as CDR1 and YYEEEE as CDR2. The V end loses 5 bases and the J end loses 5 bases, and a stretch of 23 bases separates them. From the cysteine up to the phenylalanine, the CDR3 has a length of 17 residues. The kept DNA is CDR3 alone, 51 bases in frame from the first base. Interpreted using the paper, the time point label stands for: about 28 days (+/-7) after the second vaccine dose. AZD1222 recipients with second doses at about 4 weeks or about 12 weeks were pooled, because spike-specific TCR depth and breadth did not differ between schedules. The vaccinee samples were drawn from two UK trials, COV001 and COV002, one of which was a single-blind randomized controlled phase 2/3 trial testing AZD1222 (ChAdOx1 nCoV-19) in healthy adults. For TCRbeta chain sequencing, PBMC samples were collected from trial participants at day 0 and at day 28 after the second dose.

This sequence originates from an adult who received the AZD1222 COVID-19 vaccine. The input for sequencing was peripheral blood, taken 28 days after the second AZD1222 dose. Here the chain combines TRBV5-6 and TRBJ1-5, with TRBD1 perhaps the D gene, on 5 matching bases. CDR3 protein: CASSGWLEGIGDQPQHF. The DNA reads TGTGCCAGCAGTGGTTGGTTAGAGGGGATAGGCGATCAGCCCCAGCATTTT.